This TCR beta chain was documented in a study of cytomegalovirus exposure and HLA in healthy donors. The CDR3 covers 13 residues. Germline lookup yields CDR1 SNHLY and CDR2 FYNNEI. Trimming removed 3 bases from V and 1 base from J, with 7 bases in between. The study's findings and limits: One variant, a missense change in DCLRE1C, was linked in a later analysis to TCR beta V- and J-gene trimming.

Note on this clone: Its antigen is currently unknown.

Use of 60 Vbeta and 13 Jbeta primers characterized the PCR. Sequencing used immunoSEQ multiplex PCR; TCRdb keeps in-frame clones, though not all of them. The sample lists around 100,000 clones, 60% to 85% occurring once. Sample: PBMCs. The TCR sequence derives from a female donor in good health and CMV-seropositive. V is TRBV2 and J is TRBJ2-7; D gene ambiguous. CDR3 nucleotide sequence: TGTGCCAGCAGTGACCTAGAATCCTACGAGCAGTACTTC. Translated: CASSDLESYEQYF.